This T cell receptor (beta chain) was recovered during a study of tumor-infiltrating lymphocytes in primary liver carcinoma. TCR beta cDNA was made from roughly 500 ng total RNA with a constant-region primer. Three rounds of nested multiplex PCR with slightly modified ARM-PCR produced TCR beta libraries. Investigators reported that the first two PCR rounds, at 10 to 11 cycles each, used TRBV1-TRBV30 forward primers with a C-beta reverse primer. TCRdb redid the calling of the multiplex PCR reads with MiXCR, one entry per CDR3 protein. The table records tens of thousands of distinct CDR3 sequences, around 77% of them present only once. On this clonotype: The germline gene is not matched at one end of the junction; a read error may be the cause.

The V gene's germline CDR1 is MDHEN and CDR2 SYDVKM. This CDR3 region has 12 residues. From unsorted bulk tissue weighing about 20-32 mg, DNA and RNA were co-extracted. The clonotype comes from a man aged 35 to 55 with primary liver carcinoma and hepatitis B virus infection. Sequences were obtained from liver tumor tissue from sampling region 5. Subset denoted: tumor region T5, tumor centre. This chain joins TRBV28 and TRBJ2-7, with no clear D. Written as DNA, the CDR3 is TGTGCCAACAGTTACAACCCCACCGAACAGTACTTC. Translation: CANSYNPTEQYF.